The 22 T cell receptor beta chains below all came from one sample that was sequenced in a study of shared clonotypes between healthy human individuals. Produced via immunoSEQ multiplex PCR; TCRdb's table is partial and in-frame only. This table has under 750,000 clones, 55% to 75% appearing once. Sequences were obtained from memory CD4+ T cells sorted from blood. Indicated subset: CD45RA-negative fraction. These receptor sequences come from a woman in her twenties or thirties in good health.

J is TRBJ1-3 and V is TRBV4-2; 9 bases map to TRBD1. The V and J ends lost 0 bases and 8 bases, in that order; junction bases with no gene match: 5. The CDR3 is 15 amino acids. Germline V lookup: CDR1 LGHNA, CDR2 YNFKEQ. DNA of the CDR3: TGTGCCAGCAGCCAAGAACAGGGGGCAATTGACACCATATATTTT. Protein product: CASSQEQGAIDTIYF.

This clone was observed a handful of times. The V call is TRBV20-1, the J call TRBJ1-1, with 7 bases matching TRBD1. This CDR3 contains 11 residues. Trimming cost V 7 bases and J 10 bases; bases outside gene matches: 9. Germline-derived CDR1 and CDR2 are DFQATT and SNEGSKA (reference sequence). CDR3 nucleotide sequence: TGCAGTGGAGGGGGCGCAGGGCCAGCTTTCTTT. Encoded protein: CSGGGAGPAFF.

The chain carries TRBV7-2 and TRBJ2-3; 8 bases fit TRBD2. V lost 1 base, J lost 5 bases, and 2 bases stayed unmatched. Germline loops: CDR1 SGHTA, CDR2 FQGNSA. The CDR3 runs to 14 residues. The CDR3 DNA follows: TGTGCCAGCAGCTTAGGCCTAGCGGGAGATACGCAGTATTTT. This codes for CASSLGLAGDTQYF.

In this sample, this clone turned up a few times. Germline and junction disagree at one end, which may indicate a read error. This chain joins TRBV27 and TRBJ2-1; D possibly corresponds to TRBD2 (5 bases). CDR1 and CDR2 (germline): MNHEY, SMNVEV (reference sequence). This CDR3 contains 13 residues. This CDR3 is CASRSPDYDEQFF. In DNA, the CDR3 is TGTGCCAGCAGATCCCCCGACTACGATGAGCAGTTCTTC.

This clone was detected once. The chain combines TRBV2 with TRBJ1-4; the D is unclear. The CDR3 runs 13 residues. CDR1 and CDR2 (germline): SNHLY, FYNNEI. Trimming took 4 bases from V and 8 from J, leaving 11 bases between them. For the CDR3, the DNA is TGTGCCAGCAGTGTAAGGGTAGCGGAAAAACTGTTTTTT. Amino acids: CASSVRVAEKLFF. Full variable domain (missing parts from reference TRBV2 and TRBJ1-4): EPEVTQTPSHQVTQMGQEVILRCVPISNHLYFYWYRQILGQKVEFLVSFYNNEISEKSEIFDDQFSVERPDGSNFTLKIRSTKLEDSAMYFCASSVRVAEKLFFGSGTQLSVL.

The chain joins TRBV4-1 to TRBJ2-5; D not certain. Germline CDR1 and CDR2: MGHRA and YSYEKL. V lost 3 bases and J 3 bases, leaving 14 bases between the germline ends. This CDR3 has 15 residues. CDR3 DNA: TGCGCCAGCAGCCATGTGGGCCCAACAAAAGAGACCCAGTACTTC. Encoded protein: CASSHVGPTKETQYF.

Here the CDR3 reads CASSLYGVNTEAFF. CDR3 DNA sequence: TGTGCCAGCAGTTTATATGGGGTGAACACTGAAGCTTTCTTT. The gene calls are TRBV28 and TRBJ1-1; D is unresolved. CDR1 and CDR2 (germline): MDHEN, SYDVKM. The CDR3 totals 14 residues. The ends were cut back, 1 base at V and 0 bases at J, with 6 bases in the middle.

This clone has more than one count but fewer than ten. The DNA of the CDR3 is TGTGCCAGTAGTTCCGGGACAGACTATGGCTACACCTTC. It specifies CASSSGTDYGYTF. V and J are TRBV19 and TRBJ1-2; 7 bases are a match to TRBD1. The CDR3 covers 13 residues. In germline, CDR1 is LNHDA, CDR2 SQIVND (reference sequence). V shed 5 bases, J shed 3 bases, and the junction held 3 bases outside the gene matches.

This clone appeared a single time. This sample also contains other DNA sequences that code for the same CDR3. The genes are TRBV11-1 and TRBJ2-7, with 9 bases fitting TRBD2. V was pared by 3 bases and J by 2 bases, with 5 bases of the junction left unmatched. The CDR3 extends over 15 amino acids. From germline, CDR1 is SGHAT and CDR2 FQDESV (reference sequence). This CDR3 reads CASSLAASGAYEQYF. CDR3 sequence (DNA): TGTGCCAGCAGCTTGGCGGCTAGCGGGGCCTACGAGCAGTACTTC.

V gene TRBV27 combines with J gene TRBJ1-2; possible D gene TRBD1, 5 bases. CDR3 length: 13 residues. CDR1 MNHEY and CDR2 SMNVEV come from the germline V gene (reference sequence). The V and J ends lost 7 bases and 4 bases respectively, with 13 bases between them. The CDR3 reads CASKRDGSYGYTF. The CDR3 bases are TGTGCCAGCAAAAGGGACGGCTCCTATGGCTACACCTTC.

This clone occurred a few times. J is TRBJ2-3 and V is TRBV5-5, with D perhaps TRBD1 or TRBD2 (5 bases each). This CDR3 spans 17 amino acids. The ends were cut back, 2 bases at V and 2 bases at J, with 18 bases in the middle. CDR1 and CDR2 (germline): SGHKS, YYEKEE (reference sequence). The CDR3: CASSLLWDGTYTDTQYF. DNA for the CDR3: TGTGCCAGCAGCTTACTTTGGGACGGAACGTACACAGATACGCAGTATTTT.

A remark on this clone: Other DNA sequences of this sample code for an identical CDR3. The rearrangement links TRBV30 to TRBJ2-2; D uncertain. V gave up 1 base and J gave up 4 bases, with 4 bases separating them. CDR1 and CDR2 (germline): GTSNPN, SVGIG (reference sequence). This CDR3 contains 12 residues. CDR3: CAWSGSTGELFF. DNA of the CDR3: TGTGCCTGGAGTGGAAGCACCGGGGAGCTGTTTTTT.

The chain combines TRBV2 with TRBJ2-7; D unclear. The CDR3 extends over 11 amino acids. V shed 8 bases and J shed 0 bases, with 5 bases lying between them. Germline CDR1 SNHLY, CDR2 FYNNEI. For the CDR3, the DNA is TGTGCCAGCGGGATCTCCTACGAGCAGTACTTC. As protein: CASGISYEQYF.

The gene calls are TRBV5-1 and TRBJ1-2; D is unresolved. The V gene's germline CDR1 is SGHRS and CDR2 YFSETQ. The CDR3 loop spans 14 amino acids. Trimming took 2 bases from V and 6 from J, leaving 14 bases between them. The CDR3 DNA sequence: TGCGCCAGCAGCTTCTTTGGGGATCGGGATGGCTACACCTTC. Amino acid sequence: CASSFFGDRDGYTF.

The CDR3 spells CASSASWELFF. CDR3 bases: TGTGCCAGCAGTGCGAGCTGGGAGCTGTTTTTT. This sequence joins TRBV2 and TRBJ2-2; D gene ambiguous. There are 11 residues in the CDR3. Trimming took 4 bases from V and 9 from J, leaving 6 bases between them. Germline loops: CDR1 SNHLY, CDR2 FYNNEI. The variable domain in full, with the rest retrieved from reference TRBV2 and TRBJ2-2, is EPEVTQTPSHQVTQMGQEVILRCVPISNHLYFYWYRQILGQKVEFLVSFYNNEISEKSEIFDDQFSVERPDGSNFTLKIRSTKLEDSAMYFCASSASWELFFGEGSRLTVL.

This chain uses TRBV5-1 with TRBJ1-2, with a weak D call TRBD1 (5 bases). CDR1 and CDR2 (germline): SGHRS, YFSETQ. Trimming pared 3 bases from V and 7 bases from J, leaving 19 bases between. The length of the CDR3 is 15 residues. CDR3 coding DNA: TGCGCCAGCAGCTCGGGGGACGTCGGCAAGGGTGGCTACACCTTC. Residues: CASSSGDVGKGGYTF. Filled out from reference TRBV5-1 and TRBJ1-2, the complete variable domain reads KAGVTQTPRYLIKTRGQQVTLSCSPISGHRSVSWYQQTPGQGLQFLFEYFSETQRNKGNFPGRFSGRQFSNSRSEMNVSTLELGDSALYLCASSSGDVGKGGYTFGSGTRLTVV.

This clone has just one count. The chain uses TRBV7-9 and TRBJ2-1; TRBD2 matches 11 bases. The V segment lost 3 bases and the J segment 9 bases; nucleotides outside the gene matches: 4. CDR1 and CDR2 (germline): SEHNR, FQNEAQ (reference sequence). This CDR3 comprises 14 residues. The CDR3 bases are TGTGCCAGCAGCTTTTCTAGCGGGGGGTCTGAGCAGTTCTTC. It translates to CASSFSSGGSEQFF.

Remarks on this clone: Other DNA sequences within the sample encode an identical CDR3. The chain employs TRBV5-1 and TRBJ2-1; D unresolved. This CDR3 region has 15 residues. The germline V gene has CDR1 SGHRS and CDR2 YFSETQ. Trimming removed 4 bases at V and 0 bases at J, with 11 bases between. CDR3 nucleotide sequence: TGCGCCAGCAGCACCGACACGAGCTCCTACAATGAGCAGTTCTTC. Translating gives CASSTDTSSYNEQFF.

The chain couples TRBV4-1 to TRBJ1-4; 8 nucleotides line up with TRBD1. The germline CDR1 and CDR2 sequences are MGHRA and YSYEKL. The CDR3 is 15 residues long. V dropped 4 bases and J dropped 4; count of bases not matched to a gene: 5. The CDR3 spells CASSPQGARNEKLFF. Here the CDR3 DNA reads TGCGCCAGCAGCCCCCAGGGGGCCCGTAATGAAAAACTGTTTTTT.

This sequence joins TRBV5-6 and TRBJ2-7, with 12 nucleotides matching TRBD1. The germline V gene encodes CDR1 SGHDT and CDR2 YYEEEE. V trimming: 3 bases; J trimming: 10 bases; junction bases outside the gene matches: 14. This CDR3 region has 16 residues. For the CDR3, the DNA is TGTGCCAGCAGCTATCTAACCTCCGGGACAGGGGGCGCCCAGTACTTC. This codes for CASSYLTSGTGGAQYF.

The rearrangement links TRBV11-2 to TRBJ1-1; D gene ambiguous. The CDR3 totals 15 residues. The germline gives CDR1 SGHAT, CDR2 FQNNGV. Trimming removed 5 bases at V and 3 bases at J, with 16 bases between. CDR3 bases: TGTGCCAGCAGCGAAGGTGAAAAAAGGGACACTGAAGCTTTCTTT. As protein: CASSEGEKRDTEAFF.

The V call is TRBV2, the J call TRBJ2-7; 8 bases line up with TRBD2. The CDR3 has 13 amino acids. J lost 3 bases, V lost 8 bases, and 6 bases had no gene match. Germline lookup yields CDR1 SNHLY and CDR2 FYNNEI. CDR3 coding DNA: TGTGCCAGCCAAGCGGGAGAACTCTACGAGCAGTACTTC. Residues: CASQAGELYEQYF.